The 29 T cell receptor beta chains given below trace back to one sample, sequenced in a study of blood T cell repertoires in COVID-19. Libraries were prepared by immunoSEQ multiplex PCR; TCRdb keeps only in-frame clonotypes and omits some of them. Of 150,000 to 200,000 clones in the sample, around four fifths were seen once. Sequencing was performed on peripheral blood. The receptors derive from a man aged 55 to 70 with COVID-19, enrolled during active disease.

This clone occurred once. This chain joins TRBV4-3 and TRBJ1-4; D possibly corresponds to TRBD1 (6 bases). The CDR3 consists of 14 residues. The V and J ends lost 4 bases and 7 bases respectively, with 13 bases between them. The germline V gene has CDR1 LGHNA and CDR2 YSLEER. CDR3 residues: CASSRDRLAEKLFF. The CDR3 DNA sequence: TGCGCCAGCAGCCGCGACAGGCTTGCTGAAAAACTGTTTTTT.

This rearrangement joins TRBV5-4 to TRBJ1-5; D unclear. The CDR3 runs to 15 residues. Trimming took off 6 bases at V and 0 bases at J, with 13 bases between the two ends. Germline values: CDR1 SGHNT, CDR2 YYREEE (reference sequence). The CDR3 region has the DNA TGTGCCAGCACCAAAGTCGACTATAGCAATCAGCCCCAGCATTTT. It codes for CASTKVDYSNQPQHF.

The chain links TRBV27 to TRBJ1-2; perhaps TRBD1 as D (6 bases). Germline V gives CDR1 MNHEY, CDR2 SMNVEV (reference sequence). This CDR3 comprises 14 residues. V lost 5 bases to trimming and J lost 7 bases, with 17 bases between them. The CDR3 nucleotides read TGTGCCAGCAGTCTCCAGCCAGGGGCTAGTGGCTACACCTTC. Translating gives CASSLQPGASGYTF.

This rearrangement joins TRBV7-2 to TRBJ2-2; D is unclear. The CDR3 is 13 amino acids. The V gene lost 5 bases and the J gene lost 6 bases, with 10 bases spanning the gap. Germline lookup yields CDR1 SGHTA and CDR2 FQGNSA. The CDR3 region has the DNA TGTGCCAGCAGCCGCCTTGGCCCCGGGGAGCTGTTTTTT. Protein sequence: CASSRLGPGELFF.

The chain carries TRBV5-1 and TRBJ1-1; 7 nucleotides match TRBD1. J lost 0 bases, V lost 4 bases, and 9 bases had no gene match. The CDR3 consists of 16 residues. Germline CDR1 reads SGHRS; CDR2 reads YFSETQ. The CDR3: CASSNSGQVMNTEAFF. CDR3 in DNA: TGCGCCAGCAGCAACTCCGGACAGGTCATGAACACTGAAGCTTTCTTT.

V is TRBV6-1 and J is TRBJ2-7; the D gene is possibly TRBD1 (6 bases). The CDR3 consists of 14 residues. CDR1 MNHNS and CDR2 SASEGT come from the germline V gene. The V end lost 2 bases, the J end lost 7 bases, and 15 bases lay between the germline ends. CDR3 DNA sequence: TGTGCCAGCAGTGAACAGGGGCCCTCGGGGGAGCAGTACTTC. Residues: CASSEQGPSGEQYF.

The rearrangement links TRBV6-5 to TRBJ1-2, with 7 nucleotides matching TRBD1. Germline loops: CDR1 MNHEY, CDR2 SVGAGI. Trimming removed 8 bases from V and 0 bases from J; junction bases left unmatched: 6. The CDR3 has 14 residues. Here the CDR3 reads CASGRQGSNYGYTF. CDR3 coding DNA: TGTGCCAGCGGAAGACAGGGATCTAACTATGGCTACACCTTC.

The rearrangement links TRBV7-3 to TRBJ2-5; 9 bases align to TRBD1. CDR1 SGHTA and CDR2 FQGTGA come from the germline V gene. V shed 4 bases and J 5 bases; nucleotides not matched to a gene: 5. The CDR3 contains 14 residues. CDR3 sequence: CASSSTGGVETQYF. For the CDR3, the DNA is TGTGCCAGCAGCTCGACAGGGGGGGTGGAGACCCAGTACTTC.

The chain uses TRBV7-8 and TRBJ1-5; TRBD1 matches at 12 bases. The V segment lost 6 bases and the J segment 5 bases; nucleotides outside the gene matches: 11. Germline lookup yields CDR1 SGHVS and CDR2 FQNEAQ. The CDR3 covers 17 residues. CDR3 bases: TGTGCCAGCAGGTCCGGGACAGGGGGCCTCAGGGATCAGCCCCAGCATTTT. This sequence encodes CASRSGTGGLRDQPQHF.

The V and J genes are TRBV30 and TRBJ1-5; weak D call: TRBD1 (5 bases). Trimming removed 1 base at V and 0 bases at J, with 10 bases between. The V gene's germline CDR1 is GTSNPN and CDR2 SVGIG (reference sequence). The CDR3 consists of 15 residues. CDR3 nucleotides: TGTGCCTGGAGTGGGGGCAGCTATAGCAATCAGCCCCAGCATTTT. It specifies CAWSGGSYSNQPQHF.

The chain is built from TRBV28 and TRBJ1-5; D unclear. The germline V gene has CDR1 MDHEN and CDR2 SYDVKM. Trimming removed 3 bases from V and 4 bases from J, with 13 bases in between. This CDR3 comprises 15 residues. The CDR3 DNA follows: TGTGCCAGCAGTTTGAGGGCGCCTCCTAATCAGCCCCAGCATTTT. It yields the protein CASSLRAPPNQPQHF.

The chain is built from TRBV18 and TRBJ2-3; 12 nucleotides align to TRBD2. J lost 6 bases, V lost 5 bases, and 3 bases had no gene match. Germline CDR1 reads KGHSH; CDR2 reads LQKENI. The CDR3 sequence is 14 residues long. The CDR3 DNA is TGTGCCAGCTCAGCCGGACTAGCGGGGGATACGCAGTATTTT. As protein: CASSAGLAGDTQYF.

The chain carries TRBV6-5 and TRBJ1-2; TRBD1 matches 9 bases. There are 13 residues in the CDR3. Unmatched junction bases numbered 1, after V lost 4 bases and J lost 4 bases. Germline lookup yields CDR1 MNHEY and CDR2 SVGAGI. In nucleotides, the CDR3 is TGTGCCAGCAGTTCGGACAGGGGCTATGGCTACACCTTC. Encoded protein: CASSSDRGYGYTF.

J is TRBJ2-4 and V is TRBV6-5, with 9 positions matching TRBD2. CDR3 length equals 14 residues. Trimming cost V 4 bases and J 8 bases; bases outside gene matches: 6. CDR1 is MNHEY and CDR2 is SVGAGI in the germline V gene. The CDR3 nucleotides read TGTGCCAGCAGTTCCGGGACTAGCCGTTACATTCAGTACTTC. It yields the protein CASSSGTSRYIQYF.

The chain carries TRBV4-1 and TRBJ1-1; 7 bases fit TRBD1. From germline, CDR1 is MGHRA and CDR2 YSYEKL. This CDR3 has 15 amino acids. J gave up 0 bases and V 3 bases, and 4 bases lay outside the gene matches. The CDR3 here is CASSQLQGLNTEAFF. CDR3 bases: TGCGCCAGCAGCCAGCTACAGGGGTTGAACACTGAAGCTTTCTTT.

The chain couples TRBV4-1 to TRBJ2-2; D may be TRBD2 (6 bases). The germline V gene encodes CDR1 MGHRA and CDR2 YSYEKL. Trimming took 0 bases from V and 3 from J, leaving 11 bases between them. This CDR3 contains 16 residues. Here the CDR3 reads CASSQERDFDTGELFF. As DNA, the CDR3 is TGCGCCAGCAGCCAAGAACGGGACTTCGACACCGGGGAGCTGTTTTTT.

The chain is built from TRBV3-1 (or the pseudogene TRBV3-2) and TRBJ2-5; 9 nucleotides match TRBD2. V trimming: 4 bases; J trimming: 4 bases; junction bases outside the gene matches: 13. Germline lookup yields CDR1 LGHDT and CDR2 YNNKEL (reference sequence). This CDR3 region has 17 residues. CDR3 nucleotides: TGTGCCAGCAGCCCGCCTGGGGGCGGGAGGGCCGGAGAGACCCAGTACTTC. It specifies CASSPPGGGRAGETQYF.

The chain has TRBV9 and TRBJ2-1, with D possibly being TRBD2 (6 bases). The CDR3 totals 14 residues. V dropped 1 base and J dropped 7 bases, with 12 bases sitting between them. Germline CDR1 SGDLS, CDR2 YYNGEE. This CDR3 reads CASSVSGFPNEQFF. The CDR3 coding sequence is TGTGCCAGCAGCGTAAGCGGGTTTCCTAATGAGCAGTTCTTC.

The count of this clone is one. The chain has TRBV5-1 and TRBJ2-1, with a tentative D call TRBD1 (6 bases). Trimming removed 6 bases at V and 9 bases at J, with 19 bases between. Germline V gene data show CDR1 as SGHRS and CDR2 as YFSETQ. There are 14 residues in the CDR3. This chain's CDR3 is CASTPSRRGTEQFF. For the CDR3, the DNA is TGCGCCAGCACCCCCAGTCGTAGGGGGACTGAGCAGTTCTTC.

This chain connects TRBV14 to TRBJ2-1, with D tentatively TRBD1 (5 bases). V was clipped by 3 bases and J by 9 bases, with 12 bases between them. The CDR3 runs 13 residues. Per germline, CDR1 SGHDN and CDR2 FVKESK. CDR3 loop: CASSHSLRVEQFF. For the CDR3, the DNA is TGTGCCAGCAGCCACTCCCTCAGGGTTGAGCAGTTCTTC.

This clone was seen only a few times. J is TRBJ1-2 and V is TRBV7-9; D not resolved. The CDR3 consists of 15 residues. V lost 1 base and J 0 bases, leaving 9 bases between the germline ends. CDR1 and CDR2 (germline): SEHNR, FQNEAQ (reference sequence). The CDR3 sequence: CASSLDSGPNYGYTF. The CDR3 nucleotides are TGTGCCAGCAGCTTAGACAGCGGTCCTAACTATGGCTACACCTTC.

This chain uses TRBV4-2 with TRBJ1-4; 9 bases map to TRBD1. V lost 1 base, J lost 7 bases, and 10 bases stayed unmatched. Germline loops: CDR1 LGHNA, CDR2 YNFKEQ. The CDR3 runs to 17 residues. The CDR3 loop reads CASSQVGSGQGREKLFF. The DNA for the CDR3 is TGTGCCAGCAGCCAAGTCGGTTCGGGACAGGGACGTGAAAAACTGTTTTTT.

The chain recombines TRBV21-1 with TRBJ2-5; the table's D call TRBD1 went unverified against the DNA. TRBV21-1 is described as a pseudogene. The CDR3 contains 14 residues. Written as DNA, the CDR3 is TGTGCCAGCAGCAAGACACAGGGAAAAGAGACCCAGTACTTC. Translating it yields CASSKTQGKETQYF.

The V call is TRBV6-2 or TRBV6-3, the J call TRBJ2-5; tentative D call: TRBD1 (6 bases). The germline V gene encodes CDR1 MNHEY and CDR2 SVGEGT. Between the trimmed V and J ends, which lost 4 bases and 9 bases, there was a span of 15 bases. The CDR3 spans 13 residues. The CDR3, as DNA: TGTGCCAGCAGTTCACAGGGTATCGGGGCCCAGTACTTC. It translates to CASSSQGIGAQYF.

This clone was counted once. This chain joins TRBV10-3 and TRBJ1-2, with no clear D. Trimming stripped 3 bases from V and 7 bases from J, with 15 bases between. The CDR3 covers 14 residues. Germline values: CDR1 ENHRY, CDR2 SYGVKD. CDR3 in DNA: TGTGCCATCAGTGATGCAGGTCCTTTGCTTGGCTACACCTTC. Residues: CAISDAGPLLGYTF.

Regarding this clone: The junction shows a germline mismatch at one end, possibly a read error. V and J are TRBV12-3 or TRBV12-4 and TRBJ2-7; possible D gene TRBD1, 7 bases. The CDR3 spans 12 residues. CDR3 in amino acids: CASSFGTAGSRF. The DNA of the CDR3 is TGTGCCAGCAGTTTCGGGACAGCGGGCTCACGGTTC.

The rearrangement uses TRBV30 and TRBJ1-1; D remains ambiguous. CDR3 length: 14 amino acids. CDR1 and CDR2 (germline): GTSNPN, SVGIG (reference sequence). V shed 2 bases and J shed 0 bases, with 10 bases lying between them. CDR3 sequence: CAWSIGLMNTEAFF. CDR3 bases: TGTGCCTGGAGTATCGGACTGATGAACACTGAAGCTTTCTTT. Full variable domain (remainder filled in from reference TRBV30 and TRBJ1-1): SQTIHQWPATLVQPVGSPLSLECTVEGTSNPNLYWYRQAAGRGLQLLFYSVGIGQISSEVPQNLSASRPQDRQFILSSKKLLLSDSGFYLCAWSIGLMNTEAFFGQGTRLTVV.

The rearrangement joins TRBV19 to TRBJ2-2; 14 nucleotides align to TRBD2. Losses at the gene ends were 5 bases for V and 8 bases for J; bases not matched to a gene: 7. The CDR3 extends over 16 amino acids. Germline V gene sequence: CDR1 LNHDA, CDR2 SQIVND (reference sequence). The CDR3 protein is CASSPPGLAGAGELFF. CDR3 coding DNA: TGTGCCAGTAGTCCCCCGGGACTAGCGGGAGCAGGGGAGCTGTTTTTT. The full variable domain, with the rest looked up from reference TRBV19 and TRBJ2-2, is DGGITQSPKYLFRKEGQNVTLSCEQNLNHDAMYWYRQDPGQGLRLIYYSQIVNDFQKGDIAEGYSVSREKKESFPLTVTSAQKNPTAFYLCASSPPGLAGAGELFFGEGSRLTVL.

The CDR3 loop is CASSQEKTGSGGNTIYF. Written as DNA, the CDR3 is TGTGCCAGCAGCCAAGAAAAAACGGGGTCAGGAGGAAACACCATATATTTT. The V gene is TRBV4-2, the J gene TRBJ1-3; no definite D call. This CDR3 comprises 17 residues. Germline V CDR1 and CDR2: LGHNA, YNFKEQ. The germline V and J ends were trimmed by 0 bases and 4 bases, with 16 bases remaining between them.